These 9 T cell receptor beta chains originate from one sample sequenced in a study of blood T cell repertoires in COVID-19. Libraries were prepared by immunoSEQ multiplex PCR; TCRdb keeps only in-frame clonotypes and omits some of them. The sample includes approximately 470,000 clones, around 90% of them seen just once. Sequencing was done on a sample of PBMCs or T cells enriched from blood (not recorded which). The receptor set was obtained from a young woman who had recovered from COVID-19.

The V call is TRBV6-5, the J call TRBJ1-3; D is perhaps TRBD1 (5 bases). Germline values: CDR1 MNHEY, CDR2 SVGAGI. V lost 5 bases and J lost 9, with 17 bases in between. The CDR3 covers 14 residues. In DNA, the CDR3 is TGTGCCAGCAGTCTCGTAGGGCAGGGAGGCACCATATATTTT. Protein: CASSLVGQGGTIYF.

The CDR3 sequence: CASSPSGGDMMNTEAFF. The CDR3 DNA sequence: TGCGCCAGCAGCCCCAGCGGGGGCGACATGATGAACACTGAAGCTTTCTTT. This chain connects TRBV5-1 to TRBJ1-1, with D tentatively TRBD1 (6 bases). The CDR3 is 17 amino acids. Germline V gives CDR1 SGHRS, CDR2 YFSETQ. Deletions cut 4 bases from V and 0 bases from J, with 19 bases between.

V gene TRBV5-1 combines with J gene TRBJ2-7; weak D call: TRBD1 (6 bases). V dropped 4 bases and J dropped 2 bases, with 19 bases sitting between them. The CDR3 extends over 16 amino acids. Germline V CDR1 and CDR2: SGHRS, YFSETQ. The DNA of the CDR3 is TGCGCCAGCAGCCCCTTGGTGGCAGGGGATACCTACGAGCAGTACTTC. Its protein product is CASSPLVAGDTYEQYF.

With regard to this clone: Other DNA sequences within the sample encode an identical CDR3. V gene TRBV5-6 combines with J gene TRBJ1-1, with 8 bases identical to TRBD1. This CDR3 contains 14 residues. V shed 4 bases and J 1 base; nucleotides not matched to a gene: 3. Germline lookup yields CDR1 SGHDT and CDR2 YYEEEE. This CDR3 is CASSPGQGNTEAFF. DNA of the CDR3: TGTGCCAGCAGCCCCGGACAGGGGAACACTGAAGCTTTCTTT.

The chain employs TRBV28 and TRBJ1-1; D is unclear. The CDR3 runs 12 residues. Trimming left V 5 bases short and J 10 bases short, with 14 bases between. Germline CDR1 MDHEN, CDR2 SYDVKM. The CDR3 coding sequence is TGTGCCAGCAGTCCCCCATTGGAGACAGCTTTCTTT. Its protein product is CASSPPLETAFF.

The chain links TRBV9 to TRBJ1-2; D remains ambiguous. Trimming left V 5 bases short and J 3 bases short, with 11 bases between. CDR3 size: 13 residues. The germline V gene encodes CDR1 SGDLS and CDR2 YYNGEE. CDR3 loop: CASSPEGYYGYTF. CDR3 DNA sequence: TGTGCCAGCAGTCCGGAGGGATACTATGGCTACACCTTC. The full variable domain, its missing parts supplied by reference TRBV9 and TRBJ1-2, is DSGVTQTPKHLITATGQRVTLRCSPRSGDLSVYWYQQSLDQGLQFLIQYYNGEERAKGNILERFSAQQFPDLHSELNLSSLELGDSALYFCASSPEGYYGYTFGSGTRLTVV.

V usage is TRBV7-9 and J usage is TRBJ2-1; 8 nucleotides match TRBD2. Trimming cost V 5 bases and J 8 bases; bases outside gene matches: 11. The CDR3 covers 15 residues. Germline CDR1 and CDR2: SEHNR and FQNEAQ (reference sequence). DNA of the CDR3: TGTGCCAGCAGCACACGCCGCGGGGGGAGAGATGAGCAGTTCTTC. It yields the protein CASSTRRGGRDEQFF.

To note about this clone: The same CDR3 can be traced to other DNA sequences in this sample. This chain uses TRBV12-3 or TRBV12-4 with TRBJ2-5, with D uncertain. The V end lost 4 bases, the J end lost 4 bases, and 7 bases lay between the germline ends. There are 12 residues in the CDR3. The CDR3 reads CASSSRGETQYF. In DNA, the CDR3 is TGTGCCAGCAGTTCACGAGGAGAGACCCAGTACTTC.

The chain couples TRBV7-2 to TRBJ2-5; D may be TRBD1 (5 bases). The CDR3 length is 14 residues. The V and J ends lost 6 bases and 1 base respectively, with 12 bases between them. CDR1 is SGHTA, CDR2 FQGNSA, per germline. CDR3 loop: CASSLRVRQETQYF. CDR3 nucleotide sequence: TGTGCCAGCAGTCTCAGGGTACGCCAAGAGACCCAGTACTTC.